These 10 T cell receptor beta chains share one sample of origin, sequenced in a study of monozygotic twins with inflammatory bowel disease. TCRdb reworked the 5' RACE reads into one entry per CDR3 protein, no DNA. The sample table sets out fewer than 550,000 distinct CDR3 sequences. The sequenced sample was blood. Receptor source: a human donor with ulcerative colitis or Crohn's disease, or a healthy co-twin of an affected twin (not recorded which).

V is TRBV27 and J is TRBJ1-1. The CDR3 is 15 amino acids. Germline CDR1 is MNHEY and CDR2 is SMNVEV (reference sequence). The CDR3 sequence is CASSLSGSVNTEAFF.

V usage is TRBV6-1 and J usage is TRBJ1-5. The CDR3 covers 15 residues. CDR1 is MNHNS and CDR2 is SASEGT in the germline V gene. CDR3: CASSPYRQENQPQHF.

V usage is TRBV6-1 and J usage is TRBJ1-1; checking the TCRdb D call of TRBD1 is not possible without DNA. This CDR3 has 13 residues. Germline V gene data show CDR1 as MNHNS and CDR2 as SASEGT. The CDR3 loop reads CASSEFGYREAFF.

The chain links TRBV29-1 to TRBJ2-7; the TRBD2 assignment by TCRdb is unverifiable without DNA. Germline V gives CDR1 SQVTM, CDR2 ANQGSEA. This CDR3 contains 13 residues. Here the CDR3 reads CSVDVAGSYEQYF.

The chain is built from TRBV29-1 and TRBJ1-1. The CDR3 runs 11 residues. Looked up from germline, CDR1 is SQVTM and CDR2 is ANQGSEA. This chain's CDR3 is CSGGYSTEAFF.

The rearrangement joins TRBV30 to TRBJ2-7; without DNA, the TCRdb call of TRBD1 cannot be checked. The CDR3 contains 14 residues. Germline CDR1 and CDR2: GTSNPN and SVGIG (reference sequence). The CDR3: CAWSWKGASYEQYF.

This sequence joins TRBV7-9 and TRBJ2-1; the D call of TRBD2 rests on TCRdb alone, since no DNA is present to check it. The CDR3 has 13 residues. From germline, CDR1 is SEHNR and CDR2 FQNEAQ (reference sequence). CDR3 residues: CASSLLAGGPSFF.

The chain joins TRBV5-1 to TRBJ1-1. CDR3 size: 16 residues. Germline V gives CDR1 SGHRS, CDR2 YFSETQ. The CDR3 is CASSLSPRRAGTEAFF.

The CDR3 loop is CSARGLWSSYEQYF. The rearrangement joins TRBV20-1 to TRBJ2-7; the D gene TCRdb calls, TRBD1, cannot be checked with no DNA. The CDR3 runs 14 residues. CDR1 and CDR2 from the germline V gene are DFQATT and SNEGSKA (reference sequence).

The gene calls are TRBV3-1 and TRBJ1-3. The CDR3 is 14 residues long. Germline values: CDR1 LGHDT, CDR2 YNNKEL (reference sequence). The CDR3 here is CASSQLNSGNTIYF.